This entry is about one TCR beta chain. Using immunoSEQ multiplex PCR, the repertoire was profiled, and TCRdb retains in-frame clones only, with some absent. The sample consists of 440,000 or so clones, roughly 87% of them appearing once. Treatment meaning: some 20 received Ad26.COV2.S at low or high dose, single or two shots; 5 received placebo; per-sample allocation not given. Specimen acquisition occurred on day 63 following the initial vaccine or placebo injection. The CDR3 spans 14 residues. Germline values: CDR1 SGHRS, CDR2 YFSETQ. The V end was cut by 4 bases, the J end by 4 bases, with 12 bases between. The data belong to a study of Ad26.COV2.S vaccination and SARS-CoV-2 variants.

The TCR was taken from a person aged 18-65 years who received the Ad26.COV2.S COVID-19 vaccine or a placebo. The specimen was peripheral blood, collected in a trial of Ad26.COV2.S vaccine versus placebo. The chain has TRBV5-1 and TRBJ2-4; D is possibly TRBD1 (7 bases). The chain's CDR3 is CASSAGQLKNIQYF. CDR3 sequence (DNA): TGCGCCAGCAGCGCGGGACAGTTGAAAAACATTCAGTACTTC.